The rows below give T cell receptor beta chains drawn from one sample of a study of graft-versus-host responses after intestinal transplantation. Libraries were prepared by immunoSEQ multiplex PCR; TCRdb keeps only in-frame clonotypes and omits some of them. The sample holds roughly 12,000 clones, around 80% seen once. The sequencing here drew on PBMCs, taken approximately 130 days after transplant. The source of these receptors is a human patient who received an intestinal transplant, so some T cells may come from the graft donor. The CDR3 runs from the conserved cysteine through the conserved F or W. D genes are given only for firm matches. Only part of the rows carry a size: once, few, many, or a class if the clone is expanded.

CASSRDGNTGELFF	TGTGCCAGCAGCCGGGACGGAAACACCGGGGAGCTGTTTTTT	.	14	TRBJ2-2	TRBV6-6	.
CASSIPLARLASGELFF	TGTGCCAGTAGTATCCCTTTAGCTCGACTAGCATCCGGGGAGCTGTTTTTT	TRBD2	17	TRBJ2-2	TRBV19	.
CASSPVSSGGGANTGELFF	TGTGCCAGCAGCCCGGTTTCTAGCGGGGGGGGCGCGAACACCGGGGAGCTGTTTTTT	TRBD2	19	TRBJ2-2	TRBV4-2	.
CASSSGQMGAGELFF	TGTGCCAGCAGCTCGGGCCAGATGGGGGCCGGGGAGCTGTTTTTT	.	15	TRBJ2-2	TRBV7-9	few
CASSLGQASYNEQFF	TGTGCTAGCAGCTTAGGGCAGGCCTCCTACAATGAGCAGTTCTTC	.	15	TRBJ2-1	TRBV7-7	.
CASSLKEDTQYF	TGTGCCAGCAGCTTAAAGGAAGATACGCAGTATTTT	.	12	TRBJ2-3	TRBV7-6	once
CASSLVPRGTDTQYF	TGTGCCAGCAGCTTGGTCCCCAGGGGCACAGATACGCAGTATTTT	.	15	TRBJ2-3	TRBV5-4	.
CASSQDSAHNSPLHF	TGTGCCAGCAGCCAAGATTCCGCTCATAATTCACCCCTCCACTTT	.	15	TRBJ1-6	TRBV4-2	.
CATSNWGFQPRNEQFF	TGTGCCACCTCAAACTGGGGTTTCCAGCCACGTAATGAGCAGTTCTTC	.	16	TRBJ2-1	TRBV5-6	.
CASSLEREKCRGAEETQYF	TGTGCCAGCAGTTTAGAACGGGAGAAGTGTAGAGGGGCGGAGGAGACCCAGTACTTC	.	19	TRBJ2-5	TRBV27	.
CASSLNLRGKETQYF	TGTGCCAGCAGCTTGAATCTAAGAGGCAAAGAGACCCAGTACTTC	.	15	TRBJ2-5	TRBV5-4	.
CASSAGIGLDQPQHF	TGCGCCAGCAGTGCAGGGATAGGCCTAGATCAGCCCCAGCATTTT	.	15	TRBJ1-5	TRBV10-2	.
CASAEGYEQYF	TGTGCCAGCGCGGAGGGATACGAGCAGTACTTC	.	11	TRBJ2-7	TRBV7-6	.
CAWIVAGIGSYGYTF	TGTGCCTGGATTGTAGCAGGGATAGGGAGCTATGGCTACACCTTC	.	15	TRBJ1-2	TRBV30	few
CASSLPRLTGIHGGYTF	TGTGCCAGCAGTTTACCCCGCCTTACAGGGATCCACGGAGGCTACACCTTC	.	17	TRBJ1-2	TRBV28	.
CASSLAWGGYEQYF	TGTGCCAGCAGCTTAGCGTGGGGGGGCTACGAGCAGTACTTC	TRBD2	14	TRBJ2-7	TRBV7-2	.
CASSPPVRRATQYF	TGTGCCAGCTCACCACCGGTCCGGAGGGCGACCCAGTACTTC	.	14	TRBJ2-5	TRBV18	.
CASSPGRSYEQYF	TGTGCCAGCAGTCCAGGGCGATCATACGAGCAGTACTTC	.	13	TRBJ2-7	TRBV27	.
CASSLGPAGNNEQYF	TGTGCCAGCAGCTTAGGTCCAGCGGGGAACAACGAGCAGTACTTC	TRBD2	15	TRBJ2-7	TRBV13	once
CASTLGGIANYGYTF	TGTGCCAGCACCCTAGGGGGGATAGCTAACTATGGCTACACCTTC	.	15	TRBJ1-2	TRBV9	.
CASSESAGPPNTIYF	TGTGCCAGCAGTGAATCAGCGGGGCCCCCAAACACCATATATTTT	.	15	TRBJ1-3	TRBV25-1	.
CASGTGTGVYEQYF	TGTGCCAGCGGCACCGGGACAGGGGTCTATGAGCAGTACTTC	TRBD1	14	TRBJ2-7	TRBV28	.